A single sample gave rise to the 29 T cell receptor beta chains below, sequenced in a study of blood T cell repertoires in COVID-19. The data were produced by immunoSEQ multiplex PCR, yet TCRdb's version contains in-frame clones alone and is incomplete. The repertoire consists of 450,000 to 500,000 clones, with approximately 85% occurring once and the leading ten covering more than 3%. The sequencing input was peripheral blood. These receptors were obtained from a human donor in a cohort sampled during active COVID-19.

The chain uses TRBV5-1 and TRBJ2-3, with D possibly being TRBD2 (5 bases). CDR1 SGHRS and CDR2 YFSETQ come from the germline V gene. This CDR3 has 15 amino acids. The V end was cut by 4 bases, the J end by 2 bases, with 14 bases between. As DNA, the CDR3 is TGCGCCAGCAGCCCCGCCGGGGAAACCACAGATACGCAGTATTTT. Amino acids: CASSPAGETTDTQYF.

This sequence joins TRBV5-6 and TRBJ1-5; 9 bases line up with TRBD1. J gave up 3 bases and V 4 bases, and 5 bases lay outside the gene matches. The CDR3 length is 15 residues. Germline V CDR1 and CDR2: SGHDT, YYEEEE. The CDR3 protein is CASSGGTGTNQPQHF. For the CDR3, the DNA is TGTGCCAGCAGCGGTGGGACAGGGACCAATCAGCCCCAGCATTTT. The full variable domain, with the rest looked up from reference TRBV5-6 and TRBJ1-5, is DAGVTQSPTHLIKTRGQQVTLRCSPKSGHDTVSWYQQALGQGPQFIFQYYEEEERQRGNFPDRFSGHQFPNYSSELNVNALLLGDSALYLCASSGGTGTNQPQHFGDGTRLSIL.

The gene calls are TRBV6-5 and TRBJ2-1; the D is unclear. Trimming stripped 6 bases from V and 6 bases from J, with 12 bases between. This CDR3 region has 13 residues. Germline V lookup: CDR1 MNHEY, CDR2 SVGAGI. The CDR3 reads CASSPRKRNEQFF. As DNA, the CDR3 is TGTGCCAGCAGCCCAAGGAAGCGCAATGAGCAGTTCTTC.

As to this clone: The sample contains more than one DNA sequence encoding this CDR3. The J gene is TRBJ1-2, the V gene TRBV19; 7 bases are shared with TRBD1. Per germline, CDR1 LNHDA and CDR2 SQIVND (reference sequence). The CDR3 loop spans 13 amino acids. Trimming removed 5 bases from V and 3 bases from J; junction bases left unmatched: 3. The CDR3 protein is CASSSTGDYGYTF. The CDR3 region has the DNA TGTGCCAGTAGTTCCACAGGGGACTATGGCTACACCTTC.

This clone was counted a few times. The chain couples TRBV30 to TRBJ1-2; D might be TRBD1 (6 bases). Trimming cost V 3 bases and J 5 bases, with 16 bases left between them. CDR1 and CDR2 from the germline V gene are GTSNPN and SVGIG (reference sequence). The length of the CDR3 is 14 residues. CDR3 amino acids: CAWRGTRGAYGYTF. The DNA of the CDR3 is TGTGCCTGGAGGGGGACACGAGGGGCGTATGGCTACACCTTC.

The V gene is TRBV5-4, the J gene TRBJ2-1, with 7 bases identical to TRBD2. Germline V lookup: CDR1 SGHNT, CDR2 YYREEE (reference sequence). This CDR3 contains 16 residues. V shed 6 bases and J 1 base; nucleotides not matched to a gene: 10. The CDR3 DNA sequence: TGTGCCAGCATCCCCCTGGGCGGGGGATCCTACAATGAGCAGTTCTTC. Residues: CASIPLGGGSYNEQFF.

J is TRBJ2-7 and V is TRBV5-4, with D perhaps matching TRBD2 (6 bases). The germline V gene has CDR1 SGHNT and CDR2 YYREEE (reference sequence). Trimming removed 2 bases from V and 2 bases from J, with 11 bases in between. This CDR3 is 14 amino acids long. CDR3 region: CASSFTGTAYEQYF. DNA for the CDR3: TGTGCCAGCAGCTTTACCGGGACTGCCTACGAGCAGTACTTC.

This clone was seen only once. The rearrangement uses TRBV5-1 and TRBJ2-3, with 9 bases lining up with TRBD1. The CDR3 length is 16 residues. Germline V lookup: CDR1 SGHRS, CDR2 YFSETQ. Trimming took 2 bases from V and 0 from J; bases not matched to a gene: 4. The CDR3 sequence is CASSLFGQGSTDTQYF. CDR3 coding DNA: TGCGCCAGCAGCTTATTTGGACAGGGGAGCACAGATACGCAGTATTTT.

This chain links TRBV7-2 with TRBJ2-5; 10 bases fit TRBD1. V was pared by 5 bases and J by 4 bases, with 10 bases of the junction left unmatched. The CDR3 sequence is 16 residues long. CDR1 is SGHTA and CDR2 is FQGNSA in the germline V gene. Written as DNA, the CDR3 is TGTGCCAGCAGCAGCATGAGGACAGGGGGTAGAGAGACCCAGTACTTC. Protein: CASSSMRTGGRETQYF.

For this clone: A much larger clone differs from this one at a single base, so this may be a read error. The chain employs TRBV7-3 and TRBJ2-2; no reliable D call. The CDR3 totals 12 residues. Trimming took off 5 bases at V and 2 bases at J, with 3 bases between the two ends. The germline gives CDR1 SGHTA, CDR2 FQGTGA. CDR3 residues: CASSPNTGELFF. CDR3 nucleotide sequence: TGTGCCAGCAGCCCTAACACCGGGGAGCTGTTTTTT.

The CDR3 DNA reads as TGTGCCAGCAGGGGCGGGGGCATCACTGAAGCTTTCTTT. Its translation: CASRGGGITEAFF. The chain has TRBV6-1 and TRBJ1-1; possible D gene TRBD1, 6 bases. Looked up from germline, CDR1 is MNHNS and CDR2 is SASEGT. The CDR3 runs 13 residues. V shed 6 bases and J shed 4 bases, with 12 bases lying between them.

This chain connects TRBV4-2 to TRBJ2-5; D is unclear. Trimming took off 4 bases at V and 3 bases at J, with 18 bases between the two ends. The CDR3 is made up of 16 amino acids. The germline CDR1 and CDR2 sequences are LGHNA and YNFKEQ. In nucleotides, the CDR3 is TGTGCCAGCAGCCCTCTCGACTCCCATCGGGAAGAGACCCAGTACTTC. This codes for CASSPLDSHREETQYF.

The chain couples TRBV19 to TRBJ1-4, with D possibly being TRBD1 (5 bases). V was pared by 3 bases and J by 7 bases, with 15 bases between. The CDR3 runs to 15 residues. Germline CDR1 is LNHDA and CDR2 is SQIVND (reference sequence). The CDR3 here is CASSMRQGLGEKLFF. As DNA, the CDR3 is TGTGCCAGTAGTATGAGGCAGGGACTCGGTGAAAAACTGTTTTTT.

This clone was seen repeatedly, ten times or more. This chain joins TRBV30 and TRBJ2-1; unclear D gene. This CDR3 comprises 11 residues. V was clipped by 7 bases and J by 10 bases, with 14 bases between them. Germline CDR1 reads GTSNPN; CDR2 reads SVGIG (reference sequence). The CDR3 sequence: CASRLAGEQFF. Here the CDR3 DNA reads TGTGCCTCCCGGCTTGCCGGGGAGCAGTTCTTC.

The V and J genes are TRBV6-5 and TRBJ2-1; 7 nucleotides align to TRBD1. Germline trimming cut 4 bases from V and 6 bases from J; bases unmatched to any gene: 6. Germline CDR1 MNHEY, CDR2 SVGAGI. The CDR3 has 14 amino acids. CDR3 protein: CASSLQGRSNEQFF. Here the CDR3 DNA reads TGTGCCAGCAGTTTACAGGGGAGAAGCAATGAGCAGTTCTTC.

This clone was seen just once. V and J are TRBV5-1 and TRBJ2-7; TRBD2 might be the D (6 bases). Germline lookup yields CDR1 SGHRS and CDR2 YFSETQ. The CDR3 loop spans 16 amino acids. Trimming pared 1 base from V and 3 bases from J, leaving 17 bases between. The CDR3 nucleotides read TGCGCCAGCAGCTTGAATCGGGAGACACTGGGCTACGAGCAGTACTTC. This encodes CASSLNRETLGYEQYF.

The genes are TRBV15 and TRBJ2-1, with 7 bases aligning to TRBD1. CDR3 length: 16 residues. J was trimmed by 4 bases and V by 4 bases; bases with no gene match: 10. Germline V gene data show CDR1 as LNHNV and CDR2 as YYDKDF (reference sequence). CDR3 in DNA: TGTGCCACCAGCAAGGGCCGGGACAGAACGTACAATGAGCAGTTCTTC. It yields the protein CATSKGRDRTYNEQFF. Drawing the rest from reference TRBV15 and TRBJ2-1, the complete variable domain is DAMVIQNPRYQVTQFGKPVTLSCSQTLNHNVMYWYQQKSSQAPKLLFHYYDKDFNNEADTPDNFQSRRPNTSFCFLDIRSPGLGDTAMYLCATSKGRDRTYNEQFFGPGTRLTVL.

The chain carries TRBV2 and TRBJ2-7; 9 bases line up with TRBD2. After removal of 6 bases from V and 3 bases from J, the junction contained 6 bases not matched to a gene. The germline CDR1 and CDR2 sequences are SNHLY and FYNNEI. This CDR3 is 14 amino acids long. The CDR3 sequence: CASSPQLAGYEQYF. For the CDR3, the DNA is TGTGCCAGCAGCCCTCAACTAGCGGGCTACGAGCAGTACTTC.

This clone appeared a single time. The chain recombines TRBV6-4 with TRBJ2-2, with 10 bases that match TRBD2. CDR1 MRHNA and CDR2 SNTAGT come from the germline V gene. The CDR3 is made up of 20 amino acids. Germline trimming cut 10 bases from V and 5 bases from J; bases unmatched to any gene: 25. CDR3 nucleotides: TGTGCCAACAAACGTATGCCGGGTGGTAGCGGGAGGAGAGGGACCGGGGAGCTGTTTTTT. Amino acids: CANKRMPGGSGRRGTGELFF.

This clone was picked up one time. The chain links TRBV30 to TRBJ2-2, with TRBD2 as a possible D gene (6 bases). Trimming took 0 bases from V and 3 from J, leaving 20 bases between them. The CDR3 covers 18 residues. Germline V lookup: CDR1 GTSNPN, CDR2 SVGIG (reference sequence). CDR3 residues: CAWSVVLIREKDTGELFF. The CDR3 coding sequence is TGTGCCTGGAGTGTCGTACTGATACGGGAGAAGGACACCGGGGAGCTGTTTTTT.

For the CDR3, the DNA is TGTGCCAGCAGCTTAGCCCCTCTTACTGCAATCCAAGAGACCCAGTACTTC. It is translated as CASSLAPLTAIQETQYF. The V call is TRBV7-2, the J call TRBJ2-5; no clear D. V lost 0 bases to trimming and J lost 1 base, with 15 bases between them. Germline V gene lookup returns CDR1 SGHTA and CDR2 FQGNSA. CDR3 length: 17 residues.

The CDR3 DNA reads as TGTGCCTGGAGTGTACTAGCGGAAGAGACCCAGTACTTC. Its protein product is CAWSVLAEETQYF. The chain joins TRBV30 to TRBJ2-5; 8 bases map to TRBD2. After removal of 0 bases from V and 3 bases from J, the junction contained 0 bases not matched to a gene. CDR3 length: 13 residues. Germline assignment: CDR1 GTSNPN and CDR2 SVGIG (reference sequence).

In this sample, this clone turned up a few times. The V and J genes are TRBV5-1 and TRBJ2-7, with a weak D call TRBD1 (5 bases). Trimming shortened V by 4 bases and J by 0 bases, and 11 bases separated the two germline ends. CDR3 size: 14 residues. Germline V gives CDR1 SGHRS, CDR2 YFSETQ. This CDR3 is CASSPRQGSYEQYF. The CDR3 DNA is TGCGCCAGCAGCCCCCGCCAGGGCTCCTACGAGCAGTACTTC.

This clone is a singleton in its sample. The chain is built from TRBV7-3 and TRBJ2-1, with D tentatively TRBD2 (5 bases). Trimming took 3 bases from V and 5 from J, leaving 11 bases between them. Germline V lookup: CDR1 SGHTA, CDR2 FQGTGA. The CDR3 extends over 14 amino acids. CDR3: CASSFARANNEQFF. The DNA for the CDR3 is TGTGCCAGCAGCTTCGCGCGGGCTAACAATGAGCAGTTCTTC.

The V gene is TRBV28, the J gene TRBJ2-2, with D perhaps matching TRBD1 (6 bases). V gave up 3 bases and J gave up 7 bases, with 15 bases separating them. The CDR3 runs to 15 residues. Per the germline V gene, CDR1 is MDHEN and CDR2 is SYDVKM. CDR3 sequence (DNA): TGTGCCAGCAGTTTCACAGGGCGCATTCTCGGGGAGCTGTTTTTT. Translating it yields CASSFTGRILGELFF.

The gene calls are TRBV7-2 and TRBJ2-5; a weak D match, TRBD1 (6 bases). The CDR3 has 15 amino acids. Looked up from germline, CDR1 is SGHTA and CDR2 is FQGNSA. Between the trimmed V and J ends, which lost 1 base and 4 bases, there was a span of 13 bases. Here the CDR3 reads CASSLDSTGIETQYF. CDR3 nucleotides: TGTGCCAGCAGCTTAGATAGCACAGGGATAGAGACCCAGTACTTC.

This clone was detected only a few times. The J gene is TRBJ1-1, the V gene TRBV19; no clear D gene. V lost 3 bases, J lost 0 bases, and 8 bases lay in between. The CDR3 is 14 residues long. From germline, CDR1 is LNHDA and CDR2 SQIVND (reference sequence). The CDR3 DNA sequence: TGTGCCAGTAGTATCAGACTCGTGAACACTGAAGCTTTCTTT. Translated, it gives CASSIRLVNTEAFF.

The chain couples TRBV19 to TRBJ1-5; D perhaps matches TRBD1 (6 bases). The length of the CDR3 is 15 residues. The V end was cut by 7 bases, the J end by 2 bases, with 15 bases between. The germline V gene encodes CDR1 LNHDA and CDR2 SQIVND (reference sequence). The CDR3 loop reads CASKGVQAGNQPQHF. The DNA for the CDR3 is TGTGCCAGTAAGGGGGTCCAGGCCGGCAATCAGCCCCAGCATTTT. The full variable domain, with the rest looked up from reference TRBV19 and TRBJ1-5, is DGGITQSPKYLFRKEGQNVTLSCEQNLNHDAMYWYRQDPGQGLRLIYYSQIVNDFQKGDIAEGYSVSREKKESFPLTVTSAQKNPTAFYLCASKGVQAGNQPQHFGDGTRLSIL.

The chain employs TRBV15 and TRBJ1-6; 7 bases fit TRBD1. This CDR3 is 13 amino acids long. Losses at the gene ends were 9 bases for V and 6 bases for J; bases not matched to a gene: 5. Germline V gene lookup returns CDR1 LNHNV and CDR2 YYDKDF (reference sequence). The CDR3 DNA follows: TGTGCCACAACCGGGACAGCTAATTCACCCCTCCACTTT. As protein: CATTGTANSPLHF. Together with reference TRBV15 and TRBJ1-6, the CDR3 gives the full variable domain: DAMVIQNPRYQVTQFGKPVTLSCSQTLNHNVMYWYQQKSSQAPKLLFHYYDKDFNNEADTPDNFQSRRPNTSFCFLDIRSPGLGDTAMYLCATTGTANSPLHFGNGTRLTVT.